The rows below give T cell receptor beta chains drawn from one sample of a study of brain metastases from non-small cell lung cancer. TCRdb keeps only in-frame clones here, not all; method: immunoSEQ multiplex PCR. In the table there are roughly 880 clones, roughly 75% of which are singletons. Sequencing was carried out using tissue from a brain metastasis. Receptors were obtained from a donor at least 40 years old with non-small cell lung cancer. Each CDR3 is given without its conserved first and last residue.

v_call cdr3_aa
TRBV5-4 ASSLEAGSTDTQY
TRBV6-4 ASSDHILAGLPGDTQY
TRBV4-1 ASSLGYLYNEQF
TRBV4-3 ASSQEAERDTQY
TRBV4-3 ASSDGLAGGFYGTQY
TRBV28 ASSRPTGNDYQETQY
TRBV18 TSSPVGEKLF
TRBV6-5 ASSHRGPSRGELF
TRBV12-2 ASRLADKGGVYQETQY
TRBV27 ANSFEARKTQY
TRBV5-8 ASSLGSIVTNYQPQH
TRBV9 ASSYGQGELF
TRBV7-8 ASSLGWGQYYGYT
TRBV10-3 AISVMAGGFTDTQY
TRBV28 ASSPPRGHQPQH
TRBV5-1 ASSPRVSGETQY
TRBV11-3 ASSLTPGANEQF